This T cell receptor (delta chain) was sequenced in a study of gamma-delta T cells after stem cell transplantation. With regard to this clone: The identical CDR3 is also encoded by other nucleotide sequences in the sample.

TCRdb re-called the RT-PCR reads through CATT. The sample yields roughly 10,000 delta-chain clones, around two fifths seen once. The clonotype was recovered from a human donor. It is not recorded whose cells these are; they may come from a transplant donor. Sequencing was carried out using gamma-delta T cells.

CDR3 sequence reads: CALGERNIGGPGTDKLIF. CDR3 coding DNA: TGTGCTCTTGGGGAAAGAAATATCGGGGGCCCGGGAACCGATAAACTCATCTTT. V is TRDV1 and J is TRDJ1; D is possibly TRDD1 (6 bases). This CDR3 spans 18 amino acids. Germline CDR1 is TSWWSYY and CDR2 is QGS. Deletions cut 2 bases from V and 2 bases from J, with 21 bases between.